This is a list of T cell receptor beta chains from one sample in a study of blood T cell repertoires in COVID-19. The method was immunoSEQ multiplex PCR; TCRdb's version includes in-frame clones alone and lacks a portion of them. This sample has around 230,000 clones, with roughly 77% found just once. Sequences were obtained from PBMCs or T cells enriched from blood (not recorded which). Every receptor here comes from a man between 35 and 55 years old who had recovered from COVID-19. Each CDR3 is given with its conserved first and last residue. The D gene is left open where the match is weak. Size is omitted from some rows. Given values are once, few, many or a class for expanded clones.

size: once
D: TRBD1
J: TRBJ2-1
V: TRBV5-4
CDR3: CASSLGQGVYNEQFF
DNA: TGTGCCAGCAGCTTGGGACAGGGGGTCTACAATGAGCAGTTCTTC

size: .
D: TRBD2
J: TRBJ2-1
V: TRBV19
CDR3: CASKGLAYNEQFF
DNA: TGTGCCAGTAAAGGACTAGCTTACAATGAGCAGTTCTTC

size: .
D: TRBD1
J: TRBJ2-5
V: TRBV15
CDR3: CATEDREDEETQYF
DNA: TGTGCCACTGAGGACAGGGAGGACGAGGAGACCCAGTACTTC

size: .
D: .
J: TRBJ2-6
V: TRBV5-1
CDR3: CASSLGGTGANVLTF
DNA: TGCGCCAGCAGCTTGGGAGGGACTGGGGCCAACGTCCTGACTTTC

size: few
D: TRBD1
J: TRBJ2-2
V: TRBV27
CDR3: CASSLTSRVGQGTGELFF
DNA: TGTGCCAGCAGTCTAACTTCCCGGGTGGGACAGGGGACCGGGGAGCTGTTTTTT

size: once
D: .
J: TRBJ2-7
V: TRBV9
CDR3: CASSAGKNEQYF
DNA: TGTGCCAGCAGCGCGGGGAAAAACGAGCAGTACTTC

size: .
D: TRBD2
J: TRBJ2-5
V: TRBV7-9
CDR3: CASSNLAGGFQETQYF
DNA: TGTGCCAGCAGCAATCTAGCGGGAGGGTTCCAAGAGACCCAGTACTTC

size: many
D: TRBD2
J: TRBJ2-7
V: TRBV7-3
CDR3: CASSLGIGRASGEQYF
DNA: TGTGCCAGCAGCTTAGGTATCGGGAGGGCCTCAGGGGAGCAGTACTTC

size: .
D: TRBD1
J: TRBJ1-4
V: TRBV9
CDR3: CASSADRVSEKLFF
DNA: TGTGCCAGCAGCGCCGACAGGGTTAGTGAAAAACTGTTTTTT

size: .
D: TRBD1
J: TRBJ1-1
V: TRBV27
CDR3: CASSFPSRRRQGRLNTEAFF
DNA: TGTGCCAGCAGTTTCCCAAGCCGGCGACGACAGGGACGTCTGAACACTGAAGCTTTCTTT

size: few
D: .
J: TRBJ2-3
V: TRBV20-1
CDR3: CSASKSGYLTSTDTQYF
DNA: TGCAGTGCTAGTAAAAGCGGATACTTAACTAGCACAGATACGCAGTATTTT

size: .
D: .
J: TRBJ1-5
V: TRBV15
CDR3: CATSEGSRGVDQPQHF
DNA: TGTGCCACCAGCGAAGGATCCAGGGGTGTCGATCAGCCCCAGCATTTT

size: .
D: .
J: TRBJ1-3
V: TRBV19
CDR3: CASRFGGNTIYF
DNA: TGTGCCAGTAGGTTCGGTGGAAACACCATATATTTT